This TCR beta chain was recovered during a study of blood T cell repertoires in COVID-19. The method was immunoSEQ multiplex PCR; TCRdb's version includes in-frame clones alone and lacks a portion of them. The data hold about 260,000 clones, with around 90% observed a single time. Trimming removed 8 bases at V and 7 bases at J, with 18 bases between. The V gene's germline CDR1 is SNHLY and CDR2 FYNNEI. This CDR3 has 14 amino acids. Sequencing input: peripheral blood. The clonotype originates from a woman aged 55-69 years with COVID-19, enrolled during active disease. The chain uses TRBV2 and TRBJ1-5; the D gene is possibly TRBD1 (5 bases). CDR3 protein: CASEQTRVGQPQHF. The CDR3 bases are TGTGCCAGCGAGCAGACCAGGGTGGGACAGCCCCAGCATTTT.